One sample yielded the 5 T cell receptor beta chains listed below, sequenced in a study of T cell repertoires in cytomegalovirus infection. For these TCRs, the target antigens are not known. TCRdb used MiXCR to reprocess the reads, holding one entry per CDR3 protein. In the table there are roughly 19,000 distinct CDR3 sequences, around 43% of which are singletons. The sample in question was CD8+ T cells from cultured PBMCs, obtained from culture after CMV antigen stimulation. These TCRs come from a human donor in good health (CMV status not recorded). Some clones in this sample may be carry-over from other donors' samples.

The rearrangement uses TRBV19 and TRBJ1-4; TRBD1 aligns across 7 bases. In germline, CDR1 is LNHDA, CDR2 SQIVND (reference sequence). With 5 bases clipped from V and 8 bases from J, the junction kept 8 bases outside the gene matches. The CDR3 is made up of 14 amino acids. Written as DNA, the CDR3 is TGTGCCAGTAGTCCCACGACAGGGTACGAAAAACTGTTTTTT. Amino acid sequence: CASSPTTGYEKLFF.

This clonotype was detected only a few times. The rearrangement links TRBV30 to TRBJ2-2; possibly TRBD1 for D (6 bases). The CDR3 consists of 13 residues. Trimming took off 1 base at V and 5 bases at J, with 8 bases between the two ends. Germline-derived CDR1 and CDR2 are GTSNPN and SVGIG (reference sequence). CDR3 bases: TGTGCCTGGAGTGCCGGGACAACCGGGGAGCTGTTTTTT. It yields the protein CAWSAGTTGELFF.

The sample holds a few counts of this clonotype. V and J are TRBV7-2 and TRBJ2-5, with 7 positions matching TRBD1. The junction had 9 bases not matched to a gene; V was cut back by 1 base and J by 4 bases. The CDR3 runs 16 residues. Germline-derived CDR1 and CDR2 are SGHTA and FQGNSA. CDR3 region: CASSLGGGRSGETQYF. The CDR3 DNA reads TGTGCCAGCAGCTTAGGAGGGGGCCGAAGCGGAGAGACCCAGTACTTC.

The chain has TRBV7-8 and TRBJ1-3; TRBD1 might be the D (6 bases). CDR3 size: 15 residues. Germline loops: CDR1 SGHVS, CDR2 FQNEAQ. Trimming cost V 5 bases and J 1 base, with 12 bases left between them. The CDR3 reads CASSVVTGSGNTIYF. CDR3 nucleotide sequence: TGTGCCAGCAGCGTAGTCACAGGGTCTGGAAACACCATATATTTT.

This chain connects TRBV7-2 to TRBJ2-1; D not certain. Trimming left V 2 bases short and J 2 bases short, with 10 bases between. Germline V gives CDR1 SGHTA, CDR2 FQGNSA. This CDR3 has 15 residues. The CDR3 reads CASSLPTLTYNEQFF. The CDR3 DNA reads as TGTGCCAGCAGCTTACCGACCTTGACCTACAATGAGCAGTTCTTC.